These 12 T cell receptor beta chains were sequenced from one sample in a study of molecular identifiers for immune sequencing clone quantification. TCRdb re-called the PCR reads with MiXCR, one entry per CDR3 protein. The repertoire consists of under 650,000 distinct CDR3 sequences, with around 20% occurring once and the leading ten covering 0.7% to 1%. The sample taken for sequencing was naive CD8+ T cells from blood, with Jurkat cell RNA spiked in. The sample's subset: FACS-sorted CD8+CD4-CCR7+CD45RA+ naive T cells. The receptors stem from a human donor in good health. Some libraries in this study had Jurkat cell RNA spiked in.

This chain joins TRBV25-1 and TRBJ2-5, with 11 bases lining up with TRBD1. The germline gives CDR1 MGHDK, CDR2 SYGVNS. The CDR3 contains 15 residues. V gave up 4 bases and J gave up 5 bases; unmatched junction bases: 6. The CDR3 bases are TGTGCCAGCAGTGCCGGACAGGGGGCTCGGGAGACCCAGTACTTC. It yields the protein CASSAGQGARETQYF.

To note about this clonotype: Just one base apart from a much larger clone, this may be a read error. The V and J genes are TRBV29-1 and TRBJ1-2; D is ambiguous. CDR1 is SQVTM, CDR2 ANQGSEA, per germline. CDR3 length equals 15 residues. Trimming shortened V by 0 bases and J by 4 bases, and 15 bases separated the two germline ends. The CDR3 region is CSVEDQARRSYGYTF. DNA for the CDR3: TGCAGCGTTGAAGATCAGGCCCGGCGGAGCTATGGCTACACCTTC.

This clonotype has only a few counts. The chain recombines TRBV6-5 with TRBJ1-2; 11 nucleotides line up with TRBD1. CDR1 and CDR2 from the germline V gene are MNHEY and SVGAGI. The CDR3 length is 13 residues. V shed 11 bases and J 8 bases; nucleotides not matched to a gene: 10. The CDR3 bases are TGTGCCGCTCGGGGACAGGGGGTTCGCGGCTACACCTTC. Its translation: CAARGQGVRGYTF.

There are a few counts of this clonotype. J is TRBJ1-5 and V is TRBV27, with D tentatively TRBD1 (5 bases). This CDR3 is built from 15 residues. CDR1 and CDR2 from the germline V gene are MNHEY and SMNVEV (reference sequence). V was pared by 6 bases and J by 9 bases, with 21 bases between. The CDR3 reads CASSPVLGGLRPQHF. The CDR3 bases are TGTGCCAGCAGCCCCGTTTTGGGGGGTTTACGGCCCCAGCATTTT.

In this sample, this clonotype turned up many times. This chain joins TRBV30 and TRBJ2-1, with D perhaps TRBD2 (6 bases). V lost 2 bases and J 9 bases, leaving 11 bases between the germline ends. Germline V gene data show CDR1 as GTSNPN and CDR2 as SVGIG (reference sequence). There are 12 residues in the CDR3. CDR3 bases: TGTGCCTGGAGTAGGGACGGGGGTGAGCAGTTCTTC. It encodes CAWSRDGGEQFF.

This clonotype came up a few times. The J gene is TRBJ2-1, the V gene TRBV9; D is unresolved. V gave up 0 bases and J gave up 4 bases, with 14 bases separating them. The CDR3 sequence is 16 residues long. Germline-derived CDR1 and CDR2 are SGDLS and YYNGEE. The CDR3 DNA is TGTGCCAGCAGCGTAGAGAGCTCCGGACCATACAATGAGCAGTTCTTC. This gives the protein CASSVESSGPYNEQFF.

This clonotype was counted ten times or more. The chain couples TRBV29-1 to TRBJ1-3; no reliable D call. Germline loops: CDR1 SQVTM, CDR2 ANQGSEA. This CDR3 is 14 amino acids long. V was cut by 2 bases and J by 3 bases, with 11 bases left in between. The CDR3 DNA reads TGCAGCGTTGAATGGGCTTCTGGTGGAAACACCATATATTTT. This codes for CSVEWASGGNTIYF. The variable domain in full, with the rest retrieved from reference TRBV29-1 and TRBJ1-3, is SAVISQKPSRDICQRGTSLTIQCQVDSQVTMMFWYRQQPGQSLTLIATANQGSEATYESGFVIDKFPISRPNLTFSTLTVSNMSPEDSSIYLCSVEWASGGNTIYFGEGSWLTVV.

This clonotype was recorded many times. The chain is built from TRBV9 and TRBJ2-3, with D hard to call. V lost 4 bases, J lost 0 bases, and 12 bases lay in between. The length of the CDR3 is 15 residues. Looked up from germline, CDR1 is SGDLS and CDR2 is YYNGEE. DNA for the CDR3: TGTGCCAGCAGCTACGTAGCATCTAGCACAGATACGCAGTATTTT. The encoded protein is CASSYVASSTDTQYF.

This clonotype was seen a few times. The CDR3 protein is CATSTGASGRNEQFF. In DNA, the CDR3 is TGTGCCACCTCCACCGGGGCTAGCGGGAGGAATGAGCAGTTCTTC. This chain connects TRBV6-5 to TRBJ2-1, with 11 bases lining up with TRBD2. After removal of 10 bases from V and 7 bases from J, the junction contained 12 bases not matched to a gene. This CDR3 is built from 15 residues. Germline CDR1 is MNHEY and CDR2 is SVGAGI.

Ten or more counts support this clonotype. In DNA, the CDR3 is TGTGCCAGCAGCAAGTCGGAAGCGGGGGGGGGAGAGACCCAGTACTTC. Translating it yields CASSKSEAGGGETQYF. The chain is built from TRBV6-5 and TRBJ2-5; 10 bases agree with TRBD2. V shed 6 bases, J shed 4 bases, and the junction held 11 bases outside the gene matches. The CDR3 covers 16 residues. The germline V gene encodes CDR1 MNHEY and CDR2 SVGAGI.

The rearrangement uses TRBV7-2 and TRBJ2-7; possibly TRBD1 for D (6 bases). V dropped 4 bases and J dropped 4 bases, with 26 bases sitting between them. The germline V gene has CDR1 SGHTA and CDR2 FQGNSA. The CDR3 sequence is 18 residues long. CDR3 bases: TGTGCCAGCAGCTCTAGGACAGAGGCCACTGAGAGGATATACGAGCAGTACTTC. It yields the protein CASSSRTEATERIYEQYF.

Turning to this clonotype: A read error may explain this, as a much larger clone is one base away. This chain links TRBV12-3 or TRBV12-4 with TRBJ2-5; 7 positions match TRBD2. This CDR3 comprises 15 residues. For the CDR3, the DNA is TGTGCCAGCAGCGTAGCACTAGCGCCTCAAGAGACCCGGTACTTC. The encoded protein is CASSVALAPQETRYF.